These T cell receptor beta chains were read from a single sample in a study of cytomegalovirus exposure and HLA in healthy donors. The assay was immunoSEQ multiplex PCR, and TCRdb's table has in-frame clones only and misses some. The sample has about 120,000 clones; over 65% are singletons. Sequenced material: PBMCs. These TCRs come from a woman aged 25-40 years in good health and CMV-seropositive. Both conserved end residues are part of each CDR3. D genes are given only for firm matches. Expanded clones are given a class, and other clones once, few, many or no size at all.

j_call	clone_size	d_call	v_call	cdr3_nt	cdr3_aa
TRBJ1-2	few	TRBD1	TRBV9	TGTGCCAGCAGCCTCGGACAGGAGGGCTATGGCTACACCTTC	CASSLGQEGYGYTF
TRBJ2-7	.	.	TRBV20-1	TGCAGTGCTAGTCTCCCCCACGAGCAGTACTTC	CSASLPHEQYF
TRBJ2-1	few	.	TRBV10-2	TGCGCCAGCAGTGAGTTCCGGGAGCAGTTCTTC	CASSEFREQFF
TRBJ1-6	.	.	TRBV15	TGTGCCACCAGCAGAGACCAGTCACCCCTCCACTTT	CATSRDQSPLHF
TRBJ1-5	.	.	TRBV10-3	TGTGCCATCAGTGGGCAACCCAATCAGCCCCAGCATTTT	CAISGQPNQPQHF
TRBJ2-7	once	.	TRBV6-5	TGTGCCAGCAGTTACGGTGGAGGGGCCTACGAGCAGTACTTC	CASSYGGGAYEQYF
TRBJ1-2	.	TRBD1	TRBV28	TGTGCCAGCAGTTTTGGACAGGGGGTGTATTCGGGAGGCTACACCTTC	CASSFGQGVYSGGYTF
TRBJ2-1	few	.	TRBV13	TGTGCCAGCAGCTTATCGGGGGGCCTGCTAGATGAGCAGTTCTTC	CASSLSGGLLDEQFF
TRBJ2-2	.	.	TRBV27	TGTGCCAGCTCAGGGTTACCCGGGGAGCTGTTTTTT	CASSGLPGELFF
TRBJ2-2	.	TRBD2	TRBV2	TGTGCCAGCAGAACTAGCGGGGGGAAGGCCGGGGAGCTGTTTTTT	CASRTSGGKAGELFF
TRBJ1-1	.	.	TRBV10-3	TGTGCCATCAGTGAGTCAACCGCCGACAAGAAGAACACTGAAGCTTTCTTT	CAISESTADKKNTEAFF
TRBJ2-3	.	TRBD1	TRBV5-1	TGCGCCAGCAGCTTGTGGGGACAGAGCACAGATACGCAGTATTTT	CASSLWGQSTDTQYF
TRBJ1-2	.	TRBD1	TRBV4-2	TGTGCCAGCAGCCCGCCGGGACAGGGAGATAACTATGGCTACACCTTC	CASSPPGQGDNYGYTF
TRBJ1-2	.	TRBD1	TRBV4-2	TGTGCCACCCGGGACAGCTATGGCTACACCTTC	CATRDSYGYTF
TRBJ1-2	.	TRBD1	TRBV19	TGTGCCAGTAGTCCGGGGACAGGGGGCGGCTACACCTTC	CASSPGTGGGYTF
TRBJ1-2	.	.	TRBV28	TGTGCCAGCAGTCAAACGGACAGTATTGGCTACACCTTC	CASSQTDSIGYTF
TRBJ2-1	.	TRBD1	TRBV27	TGTGCCAGCCGAAAGGACAGGGGGTTCTATTATGAGCAGTTCTTC	CASRKDRGFYYEQFF
TRBJ2-6	.	.	TRBV6-6	TGTGCCAGCAGCTCCTTAGAAGGGGCCAACGTCCTGACTTTC	CASSSLEGANVLTF
TRBJ1-2	.	TRBD1	TRBV7-2	TGTGCCAGCAGCTTAACCGGACAGGGTGGATATGGCTACACCTTC	CASSLTGQGGYGYTF
TRBJ2-5	.	.	TRBV7-3	TGTGCCAGCAGCCCCACTGCGGAGGGGACCCAGTACTTC	CASSPTAEGTQYF
TRBJ1-2	.	.	TRBV6-1	TGTGCCAGCAGGGGAGGGGCTGGCTACACCTTC	CASRGGAGYTF
TRBJ2-7	.	TRBD1	TRBV6-6	TGTGCCAGCAGCCCGCCGGGACAGGGGGGCTACGAGCAGTACTTC	CASSPPGQGGYEQYF
TRBJ2-1	.	TRBD2	TRBV5-1	TGCGCCAGCAGCTCGCCGGGACTACCTTCCTACAATGAGCAGTTCTTC	CASSSPGLPSYNEQFF
TRBJ2-5	.	.	TRBV7-9	TGTTCCAGCAGCAGGAGCTCGGAGACCCAGTACTTC	CSSSRSSETQYF
TRBJ2-7	.	.	TRBV5-5	TGTGCCAGCAGCTTCTGGGCCGGATCCTACGAGCAGTACTTC	CASSFWAGSYEQYF
TRBJ2-3	few	TRBD2	TRBV19	TGTGCCAGTATGGGCAAGGCGGGGGGGGAGCATACGCAGTATTTT	CASMGKAGGEHTQYF
TRBJ1-1	few	.	TRBV7-8	TGTGCCAGCAGCTACAGCCTTGTCATGAACGGAGCTTTCTTT	CASSYSLVMNGAFF
TRBJ2-1	once	.	TRBV2	TGTGCCAGCAGTGAAGGTGGGTTGGGCTATGAGCAGTTCTTC	CASSEGGLGYEQFF
TRBJ2-6	.	.	TRBV5-4	TGTGCCAGCAGCCCTCCAGGGACTGGGGCCAACGTCCTGACTTTC	CASSPPGTGANVLTF
TRBJ2-3	.	.	TRBV6-1	TGTGCCAGCAGCACAGGGAAGGGAAATACGCAGTATTTT	CASSTGKGNTQYF
TRBJ1-1	few	.	TRBV6-6	TGTGCCAGCAGCTCGACTGGGAGGATCGCTGAAGCTTTCTTT	CASSSTGRIAEAFF
TRBJ1-1	.	.	TRBV28	TGTGCCAGCAGCCAAGGGGGGAACACTGAAGCTTTCTTT	CASSQGGNTEAFF
TRBJ2-1	.	TRBD2	TRBV5-6	TGTGCCAGCAGCCCACCCTTGACTTGGCGGGGGGGCCCGGATGAGCAGTTCTTC	CASSPPLTWRGGPDEQFF
TRBJ2-5	.	.	TRBV29-1	TGCAGCGCCGCCCTTCAGGGAAGCCAAGAGACCCAGTACTTC	CSAALQGSQETQYF
TRBJ2-3	.	.	TRBV9	TGTGCCAGCAGCCCCACCCCAGTTTTCCATACGCAGTATTTT	CASSPTPVFHTQYF
TRBJ1-1	.	.	TRBV23-1	TGCGCCAGCAGTCAATCTCTGGAAGTTCCGGGACTTCTGTTTTCCTTGCTGAACACTGAAGCTTTCTTT	CASSQSLEVPGLLFSLLNTEAFF
TRBJ2-5	.	TRBD2	TRBV6-4	TGTGCCAGCAGTGTCTACGGGGGGAAAGAGACCCAGTACTTC	CASSVYGGKETQYF
TRBJ2-5	.	TRBD2	TRBV25-1	TGTGCCAGCGGCACTAGCGACACCCAGTACTTC	CASGTSDTQYF
TRBJ1-5	.	TRBD1	TRBV6-5	TGTGCCAGCAGTTTGGGTCCGACAGGGGACCAGCCCCAGCATTTT	CASSLGPTGDQPQHF
TRBJ1-2	.	TRBD1	TRBV10-3	TGTGCCATCAGTACCGAACAGGGGATATATGGCTACACCTTC	CAISTEQGIYGYTF
TRBJ2-7	.	.	TRBV5-1	TGCGCCAGCAAAACCCGGAGAGGAAACTACGAGCAGTACTTC	CASKTRRGNYEQYF
TRBJ1-2	.	.	TRBV7-2	TGTGCCAGCAGCCCCCACCCCGGCCGGGTGAGGTACGGCTACACCTTC	CASSPHPGRVRYGYTF
TRBJ2-2	.	TRBD2	TRBV6-5	TGTGCCAGCAGTTACCCGGGGGGGCGAGCCGGGGAGCTGTTTTTT	CASSYPGGRAGELFF
TRBJ2-1	.	TRBD2	TRBV10-3	TGTGCCATCTCGTCTAGCGGGGGTGGTGAGCAGTTCTTC	CAISSSGGGEQFF
TRBJ2-1	.	.	TRBV6-5	TGTGCCAGCAGTTACCCGGGCTCAGGGGAGCAGTTCTTC	CASSYPGSGEQFF
TRBJ2-7	.	.	TRBV7-2	TGTGCCAGCAGCACCCAGCTAGCCTACGAGCAGTACTTC	CASSTQLAYEQYF
TRBJ2-7	.	TRBD2	TRBV6-1	TGTGCCAGCAGCGACCCACTAGCGGGGGGTTACGAGCAGTACTTC	CASSDPLAGGYEQYF